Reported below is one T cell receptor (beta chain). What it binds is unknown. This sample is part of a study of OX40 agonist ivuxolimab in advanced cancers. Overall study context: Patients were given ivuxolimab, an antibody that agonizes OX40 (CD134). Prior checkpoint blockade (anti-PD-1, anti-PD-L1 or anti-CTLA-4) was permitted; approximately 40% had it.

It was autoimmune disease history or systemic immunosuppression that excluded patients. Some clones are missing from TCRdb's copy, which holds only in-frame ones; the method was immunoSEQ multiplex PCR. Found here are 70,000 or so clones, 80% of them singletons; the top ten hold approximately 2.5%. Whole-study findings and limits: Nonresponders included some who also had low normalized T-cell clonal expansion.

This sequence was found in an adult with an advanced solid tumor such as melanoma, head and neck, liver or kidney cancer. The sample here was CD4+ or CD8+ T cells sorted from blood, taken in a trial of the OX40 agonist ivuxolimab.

The CDR3 nucleotides are TGTGCCTGGAGTGTAGCGGACGCAAGCTCTGGAAACACCATATATTTT. This translates into CAWSVADASSGNTIYF. The chain links TRBV30 to TRBJ1-3, with D unresolved. The CDR3 covers 16 residues. Between the trimmed V and J ends, which lost 0 bases and 0 bases, there was a span of 12 bases. The V gene's germline CDR1 is GTSNPN and CDR2 SVGIG (reference sequence).